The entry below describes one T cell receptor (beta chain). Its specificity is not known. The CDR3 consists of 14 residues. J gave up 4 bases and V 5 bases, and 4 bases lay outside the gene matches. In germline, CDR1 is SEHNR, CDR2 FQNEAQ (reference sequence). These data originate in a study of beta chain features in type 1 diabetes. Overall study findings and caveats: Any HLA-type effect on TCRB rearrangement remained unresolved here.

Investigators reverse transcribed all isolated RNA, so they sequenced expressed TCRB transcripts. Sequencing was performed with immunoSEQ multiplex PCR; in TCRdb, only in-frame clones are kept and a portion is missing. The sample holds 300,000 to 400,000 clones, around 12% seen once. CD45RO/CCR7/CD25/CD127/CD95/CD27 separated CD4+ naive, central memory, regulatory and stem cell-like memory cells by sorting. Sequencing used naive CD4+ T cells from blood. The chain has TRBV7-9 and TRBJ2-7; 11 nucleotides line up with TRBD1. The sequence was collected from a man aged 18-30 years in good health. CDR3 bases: TGTGCCAGCAGCCCGGGACAGGGGGAATACGAGCAGTACTTC. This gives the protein CASSPGQGEYEQYF.